Listed here are 5 T cell receptor beta chains from one sample, sequenced in a study of T cells in Graves' hyperthyroidism and ophthalmopathy. TCR beta CDR3 regions were amplified from RNA transcripts. Primed by the HTBI set, a first-round RT-PCR was run on the TCR CDR3. TCRdb processed the multiplex PCR reads anew with MiXCR; each CDR3 protein has one entry. The table lists around 600,000 distinct CDR3 sequences, over 12% of them singletons. Sequenced input: blood. All receptors come from a woman under 30 with Graves' ophthalmopathy.

This clonotype appeared many times. This chain uses TRBV7-9 with TRBJ2-7, with 14 bases lining up with TRBD2. This CDR3 comprises 16 residues. CDR1 is SEHNR and CDR2 is FQNEAQ in the germline V gene (reference sequence). The V segment lost 3 bases and the J segment 5 bases; nucleotides outside the gene matches: 6. CDR3 region: CASSLGTSGSLNEQYF. CDR3 nucleotides: TGTGCCAGCAGCTTGGGGACTAGCGGGAGTCTGAACGAGCAGTACTTC.

The chain couples TRBV24-1 to TRBJ2-2; D ambiguous. Germline V CDR1 and CDR2: KGHDR, SFDVKD. The CDR3 has 14 amino acids. Trimming pared 0 bases from V and 4 bases from J, leaving 5 bases between. CDR3 coding DNA: TGTGCCACCAGTGATTTGTACGGCACCGGGGAGCTGTTTTTT. This encodes CATSDLYGTGELFF.

This clonotype was recorded a few times. The V and J genes are TRBV6-5 and TRBJ1-5; D gene ambiguous. The germline gives CDR1 MNHEY, CDR2 SVGAGI. This CDR3 has 12 amino acids. Trimming shortened V by 0 bases and J by 16 bases, and 13 bases separated the two germline ends. The CDR3 nucleotides are TGTGCCAGCAGTTACTCGCCCCAGGACTCCCATTTT. It specifies CASSYSPQDSHF.

This rearrangement joins TRBV25-1 to TRBJ2-1; 11 bases line up with TRBD2. The CDR3 extends over 16 amino acids. V shed 4 bases, J shed 4 bases, and the junction held 6 bases outside the gene matches. CDR1 and CDR2 (germline): MGHDK, SYGVNS. CDR3 nucleotide sequence: TGTGCCAGCAGTGGGGGGACTAGCGGACCATACAATGAGCAGTTCTTC. Translating gives CASSGGTSGPYNEQFF.

This clonotype was seen at least ten times. This may be a read error: a much more frequent sequence differs by one nucleotide. The gene calls are TRBV28 and TRBJ1-1; D is unclear. The CDR3 sequence is 13 residues long. Trimming removed 2 bases at V and 1 base at J, with 5 bases between. Germline V CDR1 and CDR2: MDHEN, SYDVKM. The CDR3 DNA sequence: TGTGCCAGCAGTTTAGAGACGAACACTGAAGCTTTCTTT. It yields the protein CASSLETNTEAFF.